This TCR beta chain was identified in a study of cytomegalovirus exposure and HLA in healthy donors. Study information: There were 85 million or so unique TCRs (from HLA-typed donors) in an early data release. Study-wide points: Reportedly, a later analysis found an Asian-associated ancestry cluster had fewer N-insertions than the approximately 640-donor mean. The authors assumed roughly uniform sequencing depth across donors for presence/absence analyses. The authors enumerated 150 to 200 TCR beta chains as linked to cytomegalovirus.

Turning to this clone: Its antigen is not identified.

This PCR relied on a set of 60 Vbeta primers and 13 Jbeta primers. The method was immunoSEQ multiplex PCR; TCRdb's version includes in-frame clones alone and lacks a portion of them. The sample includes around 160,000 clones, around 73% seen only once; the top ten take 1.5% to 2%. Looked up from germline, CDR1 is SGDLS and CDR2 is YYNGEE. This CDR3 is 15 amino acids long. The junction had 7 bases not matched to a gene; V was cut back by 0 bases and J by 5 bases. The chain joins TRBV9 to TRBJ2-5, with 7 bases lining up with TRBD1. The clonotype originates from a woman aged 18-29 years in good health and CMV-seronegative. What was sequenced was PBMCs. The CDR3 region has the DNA TGTGCCAGCAGCGTAGGGTCGACAGGGACGGAGACCCAGTACTTC. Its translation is CASSVGSTGTETQYF. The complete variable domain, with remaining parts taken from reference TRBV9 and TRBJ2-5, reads DSGVTQTPKHLITATGQRVTLRCSPRSGDLSVYWYQQSLDQGLQFLIQYYNGEERAKGNILERFSAQQFPDLHSELNLSSLELGDSALYFCASSVGSTGTETQYFGPGTRLLVL.